These 12 T cell receptor beta chains share one sample of origin, sequenced in a study of shared clonotypes between healthy human individuals. Profiling relied on immunoSEQ multiplex PCR, and the TCRdb table lists in-frame clones only, not all of them. The sample holds 2.3 million or so clones, 93% seen once. Material: naive CD4+ T cells from PBMCs. As for subset: CD45RA+ positively selected. The receptors were sampled from a man aged 18 to 29 in good health. Some clones in this sample may be carry-over from other donors' samples.

The J gene is TRBJ2-7, the V gene TRBV29-1; D is ambiguous. The CDR3 has 14 amino acids. Germline-derived CDR1 and CDR2 are SQVTM and ANQGSEA. Trimming pared 6 bases from V and 1 base from J, leaving 16 bases between. As DNA, the CDR3 is TGCAGCGTGTTGGGTGGAGTCCCTTCCTACGAGCAGTACTTC. It yields the protein CSVLGGVPSYEQYF.

This chain links TRBV27 with TRBJ2-1, with D tentatively TRBD2 (6 bases). V was cut by 2 bases and J by 0 bases, with 8 bases left in between. The CDR3 length is 15 residues. The germline V gene has CDR1 MNHEY and CDR2 SMNVEV (reference sequence). CDR3: CASSLRESSYNEQFF. Written as DNA, the CDR3 is TGTGCCAGCAGTTTACGGGAGAGCTCCTACAATGAGCAGTTCTTC.

In the case of this clone: This sample includes further DNA sequences coding for the same CDR3. The chain employs TRBV15 and TRBJ1-5, with a tentative D call TRBD1 (5 bases). Germline-derived CDR1 and CDR2 are LNHNV and YYDKDF (reference sequence). CDR3 length: 13 amino acids. V dropped 3 bases and J dropped 4 bases, with 7 bases sitting between them. This CDR3 is CATSRGRNQPQHF. Here the CDR3 DNA reads TGTGCCACCAGCAGGGGGCGAAATCAGCCCCAGCATTTT.

The gene calls are TRBV4-3 and TRBJ2-7, with D maybe TRBD2 (6 bases). The CDR3 covers 15 residues. Between the trimmed V and J ends, which lost 1 base and 7 bases, there was a span of 17 bases. The germline V gene encodes CDR1 LGHNA and CDR2 YSLEER. The CDR3 region has the DNA TGCGCCAGCAGCCAAGGGCCAGGGCTCCGGGGGGAGCAGTACTTC. Amino acid sequence: CASSQGPGLRGEQYF.

The CDR3 is CAAPRTGAAGELFF. For the CDR3, the DNA is TGTGCCGCCCCTCGAACAGGGGCGGCCGGGGAGCTGTTTTTT. The J gene is TRBJ2-2, the V gene TRBV2; 7 nucleotides align to TRBD1. The CDR3 runs 14 residues. Germline V lookup: CDR1 SNHLY, CDR2 FYNNEI. Trimming cost V 11 bases and J 6 bases; bases outside gene matches: 12.

This chain joins TRBV18 and TRBJ1-2; 8 bases line up with TRBD1. The CDR3 length is 14 residues. J was trimmed by 6 bases and V by 6 bases; bases with no gene match: 9. Germline V gives CDR1 KGHSH, CDR2 LQKENI. As DNA, the CDR3 is TGTGCCAGCTCTGAACTGGACAGGGTCGATGGCTACACCTTC. It encodes CASSELDRVDGYTF. The full variable domain, completed using reference TRBV18 and TRBJ1-2, is NAGVMQNPRHLVRRRGQEARLRCSPMKGHSHVYWYRQLPEEGLKFMVYLQKENIIDESGMPKERFSAEFPKEGPSILRIQQVVRGDSAAYFCASSELDRVDGYTFGSGTRLTVV.

The chain combines TRBV10-3 with TRBJ2-7; a weak D match, TRBD2 (7 bases). The ends were cut back, 0 bases at V and 4 bases at J, with 13 bases in the middle. CDR1 and CDR2 from the germline V gene are ENHRY and SYGVKD. The CDR3 totals 15 residues. CDR3 in DNA: TGTGCCATCAGTGAGTCAGGGGGAGGGGGATACGAGCAGTACTTC. This encodes CAISESGGGGYEQYF.

This clone was counted only a few times. The rearrangement uses TRBV7-9 and TRBJ1-5, with D perhaps TRBD1 (5 bases). The germline V gene has CDR1 SEHNR and CDR2 FQNEAQ (reference sequence). CDR3 size: 15 residues. V was clipped by 5 bases and J by 15 bases, with 26 bases between them. CDR3 protein: CASSPTSGTQPRLHF. CDR3 DNA: TGTGCCAGCAGCCCCACCAGCGGGACTCAACCTCGTCTGCATTTT. The full variable domain, rest sourced from reference TRBV7-9 and TRBJ1-5, is DTGVSQNPRHKITKRGQNVTFRCDPISEHNRLYWYRQTLGQGPEFLTYFQNEAQLEKSRLLSDRFSAERPKGSFSTLEIQRTEQGDSAMYLCASSPTSGTQPRLHFGDGTRLSIL.

The rearrangement uses TRBV6-6 and TRBJ2-7, with 7 nucleotides matching TRBD1. From germline, CDR1 is MNHNY and CDR2 SVGAGI (reference sequence). The CDR3 has 14 amino acids. With 2 bases clipped from V and 4 bases from J, the junction kept 5 bases outside the gene matches. The DNA of the CDR3 is TGTGCCAGCAGTTACACCGGGACAGTTTACGAGCAGTACTTC. This translates into CASSYTGTVYEQYF.

The genes are TRBV5-1 and TRBJ2-7; tentative D call: TRBD2 (6 bases). Germline V lookup: CDR1 SGHRS, CDR2 YFSETQ. This CDR3 region has 15 residues. V was trimmed by 1 base and J by 0 bases, leaving 11 bases between them. The CDR3 nucleotides read TGCGCCAGCAGCTTGCCGGGAGCTTACTCCTACGAGCAGTACTTC. It yields the protein CASSLPGAYSYEQYF.

The genes are TRBV5-1 and TRBJ2-3; D uncertain. Germline CDR1 SGHRS, CDR2 YFSETQ. Trimming took off 4 bases at V and 6 bases at J, with 15 bases between the two ends. The CDR3 is 14 amino acids. Written as DNA, the CDR3 is TGCGCCAGCAGCACACAGAACGGATTGGATACGCAGTATTTT. Translating gives CASSTQNGLDTQYF.

The rearrangement uses TRBV5-1 and TRBJ2-2; tentatively, D is TRBD1 (6 bases). Trimming pared 5 bases from V and 2 bases from J, leaving 10 bases between. In germline, CDR1 is SGHRS, CDR2 YFSETQ. The CDR3 spans 14 residues. DNA for the CDR3: TGCGCCAGCAGAGGGGGAATCAACACCGGGGAGCTGTTTTTT. Protein product: CASRGGINTGELFF.